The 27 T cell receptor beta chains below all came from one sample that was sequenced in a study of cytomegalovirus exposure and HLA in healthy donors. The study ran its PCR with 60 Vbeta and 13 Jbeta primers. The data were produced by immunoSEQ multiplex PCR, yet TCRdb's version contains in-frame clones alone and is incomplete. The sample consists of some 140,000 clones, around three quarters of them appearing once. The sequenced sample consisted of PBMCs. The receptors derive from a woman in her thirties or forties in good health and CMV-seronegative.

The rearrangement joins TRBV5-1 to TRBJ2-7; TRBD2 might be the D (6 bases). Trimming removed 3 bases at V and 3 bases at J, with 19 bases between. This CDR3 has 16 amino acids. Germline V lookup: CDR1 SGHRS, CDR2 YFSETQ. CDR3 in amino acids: CASSSTGTLGSYEQYF. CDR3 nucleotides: TGCGCCAGCAGCTCAACCGGGACTCTAGGGAGCTACGAGCAGTACTTC.

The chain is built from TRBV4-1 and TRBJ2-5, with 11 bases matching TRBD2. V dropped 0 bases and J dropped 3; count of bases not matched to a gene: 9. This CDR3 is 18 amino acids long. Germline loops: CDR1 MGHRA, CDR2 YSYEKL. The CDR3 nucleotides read TGCGCCAGCAGCCAAGATATAGCGGGGGGGAGCCAAAAAGAGACCCAGTACTTC. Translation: CASSQDIAGGSQKETQYF.

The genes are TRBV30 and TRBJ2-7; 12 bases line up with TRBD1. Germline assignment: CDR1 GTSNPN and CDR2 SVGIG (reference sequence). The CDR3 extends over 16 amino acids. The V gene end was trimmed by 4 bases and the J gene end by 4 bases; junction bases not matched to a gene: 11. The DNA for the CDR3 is TGTGCCTGGAAGCCTTTCCCGGGACAGGGGGCTTACGAGCAGTACTTC. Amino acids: CAWKPFPGQGAYEQYF.

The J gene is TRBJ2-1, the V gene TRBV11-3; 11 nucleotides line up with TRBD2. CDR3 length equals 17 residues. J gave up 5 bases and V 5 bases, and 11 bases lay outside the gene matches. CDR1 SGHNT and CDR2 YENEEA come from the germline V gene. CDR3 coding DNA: TGTGCCAGCAGCCCACTAGCGGGAGTGTGGGTTGACAATGAGCAGTTCTTC. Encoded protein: CASSPLAGVWVDNEQFF.

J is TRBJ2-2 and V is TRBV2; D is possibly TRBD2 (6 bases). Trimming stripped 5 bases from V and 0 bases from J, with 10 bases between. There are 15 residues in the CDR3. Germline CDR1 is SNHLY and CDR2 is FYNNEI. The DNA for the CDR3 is TGTGCCAGCAGTCGGGACTTACCGAACACCGGGGAGCTGTTTTTT. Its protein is CASSRDLPNTGELFF.

The CDR3 loop reads CASSYTGSQPQHF. The CDR3 nucleotides are TGTGCCAGCAGTTACACGGGTTCACAGCCCCAGCATTTT. V usage is TRBV6-6 and J usage is TRBJ1-5; no firm D call. The CDR3 has 13 residues. The V and J ends lost 2 bases and 7 bases respectively, with 9 bases between them. Germline loops: CDR1 MNHNY, CDR2 SVGAGI (reference sequence).

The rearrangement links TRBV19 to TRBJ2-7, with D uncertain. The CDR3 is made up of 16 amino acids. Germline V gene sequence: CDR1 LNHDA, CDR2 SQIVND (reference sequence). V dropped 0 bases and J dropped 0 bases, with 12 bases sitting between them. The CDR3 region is CASSIDLGSVSYEQYF. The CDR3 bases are TGTGCCAGTAGTATAGATCTAGGCAGCGTCTCCTACGAGCAGTACTTC.

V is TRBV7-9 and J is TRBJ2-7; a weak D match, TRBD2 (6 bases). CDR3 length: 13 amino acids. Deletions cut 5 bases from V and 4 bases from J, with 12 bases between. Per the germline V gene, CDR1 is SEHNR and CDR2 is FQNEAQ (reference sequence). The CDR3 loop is CASSPPSAYEQYF. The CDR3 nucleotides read TGTGCCAGCAGCCCCCCTAGCGCTTACGAGCAGTACTTC.

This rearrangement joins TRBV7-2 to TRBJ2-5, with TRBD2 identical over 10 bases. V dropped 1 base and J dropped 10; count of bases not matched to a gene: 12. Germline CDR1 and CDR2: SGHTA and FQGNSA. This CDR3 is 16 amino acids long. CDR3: CASSLVASGGGRGQYF. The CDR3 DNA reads TGTGCCAGCAGCTTAGTGGCTAGCGGGGGCGGGAGAGGCCAGTACTTC.

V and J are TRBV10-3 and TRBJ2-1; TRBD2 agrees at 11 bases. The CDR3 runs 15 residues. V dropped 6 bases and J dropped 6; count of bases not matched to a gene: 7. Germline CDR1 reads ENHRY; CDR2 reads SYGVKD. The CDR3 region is CAISDGLAGFNEQFF. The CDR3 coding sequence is TGTGCCATCAGCGATGGACTAGCGGGTTTCAATGAGCAGTTCTTC.

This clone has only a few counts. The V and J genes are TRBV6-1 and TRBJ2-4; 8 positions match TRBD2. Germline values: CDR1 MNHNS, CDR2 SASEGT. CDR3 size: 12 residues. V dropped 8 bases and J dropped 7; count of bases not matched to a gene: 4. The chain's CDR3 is CASGERGNIQYF. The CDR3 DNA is TGTGCCAGCGGGGAGCGGGGGAACATTCAGTACTTC.

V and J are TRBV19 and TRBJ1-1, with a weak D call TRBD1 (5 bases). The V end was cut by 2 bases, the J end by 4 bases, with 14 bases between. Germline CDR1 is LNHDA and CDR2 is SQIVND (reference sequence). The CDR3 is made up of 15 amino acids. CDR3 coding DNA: TGTGCCAGTAGTATATGGGGGACTTCCTCCACTGAAGCTTTCTTT. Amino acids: CASSIWGTSSTEAFF.

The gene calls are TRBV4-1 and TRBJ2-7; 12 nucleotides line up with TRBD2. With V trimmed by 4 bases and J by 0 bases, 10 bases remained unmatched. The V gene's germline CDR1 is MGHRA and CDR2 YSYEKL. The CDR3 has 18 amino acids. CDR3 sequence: CASSREGLAGGISYEQYF. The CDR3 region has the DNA TGCGCCAGCAGCCGAGAGGGCCTAGCGGGGGGGATCTCCTACGAGCAGTACTTC.

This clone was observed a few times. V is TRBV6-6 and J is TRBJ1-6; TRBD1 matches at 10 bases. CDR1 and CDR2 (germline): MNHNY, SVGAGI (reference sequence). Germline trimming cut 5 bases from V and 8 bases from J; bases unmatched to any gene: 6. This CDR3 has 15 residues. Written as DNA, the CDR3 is TGTGCCAGCAGTCAGATCGGGACAGGGGATTCACCCCTCCACTTT. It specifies CASSQIGTGDSPLHF.

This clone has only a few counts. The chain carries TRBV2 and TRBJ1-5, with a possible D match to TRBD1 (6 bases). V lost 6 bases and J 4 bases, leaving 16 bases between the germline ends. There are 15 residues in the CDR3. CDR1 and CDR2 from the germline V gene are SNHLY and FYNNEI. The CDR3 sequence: CASRPPGGGNQPQHF. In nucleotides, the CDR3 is TGTGCCAGCAGACCCCCGGGGGGCGGGAATCAGCCCCAGCATTTT.

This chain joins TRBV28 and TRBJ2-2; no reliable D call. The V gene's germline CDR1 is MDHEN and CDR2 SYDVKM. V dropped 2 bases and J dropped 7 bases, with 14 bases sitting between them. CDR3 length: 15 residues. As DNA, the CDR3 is TGTGCCAGCAGTTTAAGCGCGTTACCTGTCGGGGAGCTGTTTTTT. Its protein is CASSLSALPVGELFF.

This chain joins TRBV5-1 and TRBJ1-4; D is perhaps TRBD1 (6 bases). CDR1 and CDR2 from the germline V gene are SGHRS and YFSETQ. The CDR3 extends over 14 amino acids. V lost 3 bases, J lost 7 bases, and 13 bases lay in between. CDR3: CASSSTGSSEKLFF. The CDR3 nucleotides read TGCGCCAGCAGCTCGACAGGCTCCTCTGAAAAACTGTTTTTT.

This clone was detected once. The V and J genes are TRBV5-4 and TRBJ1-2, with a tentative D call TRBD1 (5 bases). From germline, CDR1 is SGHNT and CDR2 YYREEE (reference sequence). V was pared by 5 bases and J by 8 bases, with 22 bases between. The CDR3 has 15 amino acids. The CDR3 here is CASSEDTLPGEGYTF. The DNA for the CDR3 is TGTGCCAGCAGTGAGGACACCCTTCCCGGAGAGGGCTACACCTTC.

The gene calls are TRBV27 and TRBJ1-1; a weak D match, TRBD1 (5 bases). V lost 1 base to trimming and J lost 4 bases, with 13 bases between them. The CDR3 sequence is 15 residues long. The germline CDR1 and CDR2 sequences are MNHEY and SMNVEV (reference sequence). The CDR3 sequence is CASSLLGVRGTEAFF. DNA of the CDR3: TGTGCCAGCAGTTTATTAGGGGTAAGGGGCACTGAAGCTTTCTTT.

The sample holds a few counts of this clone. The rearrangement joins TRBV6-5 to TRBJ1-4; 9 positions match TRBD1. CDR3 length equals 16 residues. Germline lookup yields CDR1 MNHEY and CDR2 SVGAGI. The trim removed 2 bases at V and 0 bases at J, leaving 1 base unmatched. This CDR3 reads CASSYDRGSTNEKLFF. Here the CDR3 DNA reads TGTGCCAGCAGTTACGACAGGGGGTCAACTAATGAAAAACTGTTTTTT.

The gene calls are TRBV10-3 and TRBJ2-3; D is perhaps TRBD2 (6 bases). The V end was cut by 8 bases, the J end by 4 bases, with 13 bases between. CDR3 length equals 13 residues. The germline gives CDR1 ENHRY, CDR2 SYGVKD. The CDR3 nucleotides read TGTGCCATCTCGGCGGGACCGTCAGATACGCAGTATTTT. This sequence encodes CAISAGPSDTQYF.

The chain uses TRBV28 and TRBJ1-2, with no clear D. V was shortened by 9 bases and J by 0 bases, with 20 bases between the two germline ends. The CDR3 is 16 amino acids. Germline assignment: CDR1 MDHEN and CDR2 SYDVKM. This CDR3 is CASRTEAASSNYGYTF. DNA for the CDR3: TGTGCCAGTAGAACAGAAGCCGCCTCCTCTAACTATGGCTACACCTTC.

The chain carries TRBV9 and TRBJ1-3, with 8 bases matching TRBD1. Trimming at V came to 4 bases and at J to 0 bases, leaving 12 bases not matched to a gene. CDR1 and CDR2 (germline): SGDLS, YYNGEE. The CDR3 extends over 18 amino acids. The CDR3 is CASSQTGVKVISGNTIYF. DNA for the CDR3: TGTGCCAGCAGCCAGACAGGGGTGAAGGTGATCTCTGGAAACACCATATATTTT.

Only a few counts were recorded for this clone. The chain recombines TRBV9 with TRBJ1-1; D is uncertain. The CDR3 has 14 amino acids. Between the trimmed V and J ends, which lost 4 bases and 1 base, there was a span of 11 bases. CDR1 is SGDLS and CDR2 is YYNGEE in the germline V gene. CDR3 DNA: TGTGCCAGCAGCTCCTTATCTAGGAACACTGAAGCTTTCTTT. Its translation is CASSSLSRNTEAFF. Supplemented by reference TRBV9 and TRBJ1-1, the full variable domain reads DSGVTQTPKHLITATGQRVTLRCSPRSGDLSVYWYQQSLDQGLQFLIQYYNGEERAKGNILERFSAQQFPDLHSELNLSSLELGDSALYFCASSSLSRNTEAFFGQGTRLTVV.

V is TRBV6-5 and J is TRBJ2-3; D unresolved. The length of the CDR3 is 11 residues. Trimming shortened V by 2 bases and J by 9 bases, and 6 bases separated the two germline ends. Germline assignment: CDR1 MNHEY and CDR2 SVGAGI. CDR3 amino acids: CASSYVQTQYF. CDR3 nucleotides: TGTGCCAGCAGTTACGTACAGACGCAGTATTTT.

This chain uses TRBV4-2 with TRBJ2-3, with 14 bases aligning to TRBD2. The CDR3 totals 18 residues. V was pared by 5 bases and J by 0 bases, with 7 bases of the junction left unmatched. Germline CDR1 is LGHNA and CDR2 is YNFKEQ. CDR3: CASSRGLAGVLSTDTQYF. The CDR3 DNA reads TGTGCCAGCAGCAGGGGACTAGCGGGGGTCCTTAGCACAGATACGCAGTATTTT.

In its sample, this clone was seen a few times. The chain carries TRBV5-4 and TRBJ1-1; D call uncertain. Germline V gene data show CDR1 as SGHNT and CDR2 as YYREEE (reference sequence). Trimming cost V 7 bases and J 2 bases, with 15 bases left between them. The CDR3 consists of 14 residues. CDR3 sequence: CASRPFGENTEAFF. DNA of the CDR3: TGTGCCAGCCGCCCCTTTGGAGAAAACACTGAAGCTTTCTTT.